This T cell receptor beta chain was recorded in a study of T cell changes during pregnancy in multiple sclerosis. Measured with immunoSEQ multiplex PCR; TCRdb has only the in-frame clones, and not every one. This sample has 40,000 or so clones, with under 95% found just once. The germline CDR1 and CDR2 sequences are LGHNA and YSLEER. V lost 1 base to trimming and J lost 5 bases, with 11 bases between them. The CDR3 loop spans 15 amino acids. This sequence joins TRBV4-3 and TRBJ2-2, with TRBD1 as a possible D gene (6 bases). The sample was CD8+ T cells from peripheral blood mononuclear cells, taken in the third trimester of pregnancy. This sequence was found in a female donor with multiple sclerosis, enrolled in a pregnancy study. CDR3 region: CASSQVTGSTGELFF. CDR3 sequence (DNA): TGCGCCAGCAGCCAAGTTACAGGGTCTACCGGGGAGCTGTTTTTT.